The rows below give T cell receptor beta chains drawn from one sample of a study of blood T cell repertoires in COVID-19. This table comes from immunoSEQ multiplex PCR, and its TCRdb copy is limited to in-frame clones, with some not included. The data show some 29,000 clones, with 80% to 90% seen just once and approximately 10% held by the top ten. The material sequenced was peripheral blood. These receptors came from a human donor in a cohort sampled during active COVID-19. CDR3s include the opening cysteine and the closing phenylalanine or tryptophan. D genes are given only for firm matches. A clone size is listed for some rows: how often the clone was seen (once, few, many), or a class if it is expanded.

clone_size j_call d_call v_call cdr3_nt cdr3_aa
once TRBJ1-1 . TRBV25-1 TGTGCCAGCAGTGGGCCCCTCCCAGGGGCATGGAACACTGAAGCTTTCTTT CASSGPLPGAWNTEAFF
. TRBJ1-6 . TRBV2 TGTGCCAGCAAGGTCAGCGAAGATTCACCCCTCCACTTT CASKVSEDSPLHF
once TRBJ2-2 TRBD2 TRBV7-3 TGTGCCAGCAGCTTAGGACTAGCGGGGCGCACCGGGGAGCTGTTTTTT CASSLGLAGRTGELFF
. TRBJ2-3 . TRBV6-6 TGTGCCAGCAGCCCACCGGTCAGCGGTACAGATACGCAGTATTTT CASSPPVSGTDTQYF
. TRBJ2-5 TRBD2 TRBV6-6 TGTGCCAGCAGTCGGACTAGCGGGGGGGCCGTTGTACAAGAGACCCAGTACTTC CASSRTSGGAVVQETQYF
. TRBJ2-2 . TRBV2 TGTGCCAGCAAGGCGGGGACGATAGCCGGGGAGCTGTTTTTT CASKAGTIAGELFF
few TRBJ1-6 TRBD1 TRBV27 TGTGCCAGCAGTTCGACAGGGGAGGTATCCAATTCACCCCTCCACTTT CASSSTGEVSNSPLHF
. TRBJ2-3 . TRBV30 TGTGCCTGGAGTCGCGGCCTAGCGCCTAGCACAGATACGCAGTATTTT CAWSRGLAPSTDTQYF
. TRBJ2-3 TRBD2 TRBV7-7 TGTGCTAGCAGCTTAGCGGGGGGGCCCCCAGATACGCAGTATTTT CASSLAGGPPDTQYF
. TRBJ2-7 . TRBV4-1 TGCGCCAGCAGCCAAGATCATGCCAGATCCTACGAGCAGTACTTC CASSQDHARSYEQYF
once TRBJ1-2 TRBD1 TRBV7-8 TGTGCCAGCAGCTCGGGACAGACTAACTATGGCTACACCTTC CASSSGQTNYGYTF
. TRBJ2-7 TRBD2 TRBV13 TGTGCCAGCAGCTTAGAGCCTAGCGGGGTCTCCTACGAGCAGTACTTC CASSLEPSGVSYEQYF
. TRBJ1-3 TRBD1 TRBV9 TGTGCCAGCAGCGGAGGGACAGGGGTCGGAAACACCATATATTTT CASSGGTGVGNTIYF
few TRBJ1-5 . TRBV2 TGTGCCAGCAGTGACAGGGCGGATCAGCCCCAGCATTTT CASSDRADQPQHF
. TRBJ2-3 TRBD2 TRBV4-1 TGCGCCAGCAGCCAAGCTACTTTGCGGGGGGGCGGTGATACGCAGTATTTT CASSQATLRGGGDTQYF
. TRBJ1-2 . TRBV29-1 TGCAGCGTTGAGAAGGAGGCAGACCACTATGGCTACACCTTC CSVEKEADHYGYTF
. TRBJ1-4 . TRBV19 TGTGCCAGTAAGGCCCGGGCAACTAATGAAAAACTGTTTTTT CASKARATNEKLFF
. TRBJ2-1 TRBD2 TRBV9 TGTGCCAGCAGCGTAGGTGCGGGGGGGTACAATGAGCAGTTCTTC CASSVGAGGYNEQFF
once TRBJ1-1 . TRBV7-9 TGTGCCAGCAGCTTGGTTGACCTGGGAGGGACTGAAGCTTTCTTT CASSLVDLGGTEAFF
. TRBJ1-1 TRBD1 TRBV5-6 TGTGCCAGCAGCTGGGGACAGTGGGGGAACACTGAAGCTTTCTTT CASSWGQWGNTEAFF
once TRBJ2-2 TRBD2 TRBV15 TGTGCCACCAGTTCTAGCGGGGGGACCGGGGAGCTGTTTTTT CATSSSGGTGELFF
. TRBJ2-1 TRBD1 TRBV18 TGTGCCAGCTCAAGACGACAGGGGGGCGGTGAGCAGTTCTTC CASSRRQGGGEQFF
. TRBJ2-7 . TRBV21-1 TGTGCCAGCAGCAAAACTGGGTTGAACGGGACAGGGATCTACGAGCAGTACTTC CASSKTGLNGTGIYEQYF
. TRBJ2-7 TRBD1 TRBV29-1 TGCAGCGTGGGCGCCGGGACAGGGTTAATCGAGCAGTACTTC CSVGAGTGLIEQYF
few TRBJ2-2 TRBD1 TRBV2 TGTGCCAGCAGTCCGGGACAGGGGTCAACCAGGGAGCTGTTTTTT CASSPGQGSTRELFF
. TRBJ1-4 . TRBV19 TGTGCCAGTAGTATCCTAGACCCTTCCCGTGAAAAACTGTTTTTT CASSILDPSREKLFF
once TRBJ1-1 . TRBV30 TGTGCCTGGAGTGTACTGGTGAACACTGAAGCTTTCTTT CAWSVLVNTEAFF
. TRBJ2-2 TRBD2 TRBV5-6 TGTGCCAGCAGCTCTCTGGGACTAGCGGGGGGGCCGAACACCGGGGAGCTGTTTTTT CASSSLGLAGGPNTGELFF
. TRBJ2-7 TRBD1 TRBV30 TGTGCCTGGAGTCCTACAGGGGGTCTGTTCTACGAGCAGTACTTC CAWSPTGGLFYEQYF
. TRBJ1-5 . TRBV6-1 TGTGCCAGCAGTGACGCGGGGAGAGGGTATCAGCCCCAGCATTTT CASSDAGRGYQPQHF
. TRBJ2-1 . TRBV12-3/TRBV12-4 TGTGCCAGCAGTTCGGTCCTCTACAATGAGCAGTTCTTC CASSSVLYNEQFF
. TRBJ1-1 . TRBV7-2 TGTGCCAGCAGCCCCCGACAGATGAACACTGAAGCTTTCTTT CASSPRQMNTEAFF
. TRBJ1-1 TRBD1 TRBV4-1 TGCGCCAGCAGGCACAGGGGGCTTGGGACTGAAGCTTTCTTT CASRHRGLGTEAFF
. TRBJ2-1 . TRBV5-6 TGTGCCAGCAGCTACAACCACCTCATGTACAATGAGCAGTTCTTC CASSYNHLMYNEQFF
. TRBJ2-3 . TRBV7-3 TGTGCCAGCAGCCCGGCCGGGGGCACAGATACGCAGTATTTT CASSPAGGTDTQYF
few TRBJ2-7 TRBD2 TRBV6-2/TRBV6-3 TGTGCCAGCAGTTATTCTCCCGGGGGACTAGCGTACGAGCAGTACTTC CASSYSPGGLAYEQYF
. TRBJ2-2 TRBD2 TRBV28 TGTGCCAGCAGCGAACCGGGACTACCGAACACCGGGGAGCTGTTTTTT CASSEPGLPNTGELFF
. TRBJ2-7 . TRBV15 TGTGCCACCAGCAGAGAATCGGGGACACCCTCCTACGAGCAGTACTTC CATSRESGTPSYEQYF